These 17 T cell receptor beta chains came from one sample sequenced in a study of cytomegalovirus exposure and HLA in healthy donors. Vbeta (60) and Jbeta (13) primers were used in the PCR. This table comes from immunoSEQ multiplex PCR, and its TCRdb copy is limited to in-frame clones, with some not included. The profile covers roughly 100,000 clones, with roughly three quarters appearing a single time and 10% to 13% taken by the ten largest. Specimen: PBMCs. These receptors originate from a woman younger than 35 in good health and CMV-seropositive.

The V and J genes are TRBV5-1 and TRBJ2-7; 10 positions agree with TRBD2. J was trimmed by 2 bases and V by 2 bases; bases with no gene match: 10. CDR1 and CDR2 (germline): SGHRS, YFSETQ. This CDR3 has 17 amino acids. This CDR3 is CASSFLVASGSPYEQYF. The CDR3 DNA is TGCGCCAGCAGCTTTCTTGTGGCTAGCGGGAGCCCCTACGAGCAGTACTTC.

V and J are TRBV11-2 and TRBJ1-2; D perhaps matches TRBD1 (6 bases). V was clipped by 3 bases and J by 4 bases, with 12 bases between them. This CDR3 is 14 amino acids long. CDR1 and CDR2 from the germline V gene are SGHAT and FQNNGV. For the CDR3, the DNA is TGTGCCAGCAGCTTCGAGGGGGTTGGCTATGGCTACACCTTC. This gives the protein CASSFEGVGYGYTF.

This clone was counted a few times. The V gene is TRBV19, the J gene TRBJ1-2; 10 bases align to TRBD1. The CDR3 length is 15 residues. Unmatched junction bases numbered 5, after V lost 3 bases and J lost 4 bases. From germline, CDR1 is LNHDA and CDR2 SQIVND (reference sequence). This chain's CDR3 is CASSIRGTGVYGYTF. As DNA, the CDR3 is TGTGCCAGTAGTATTAGAGGGACAGGGGTCTATGGCTACACCTTC. Variable domain in full (rest from reference TRBV19 and TRBJ1-2): DGGITQSPKYLFRKEGQNVTLSCEQNLNHDAMYWYRQDPGQGLRLIYYSQIVNDFQKGDIAEGYSVSREKKESFPLTVTSAQKNPTAFYLCASSIRGTGVYGYTFGSGTRLTVV.

This chain connects TRBV7-7 to TRBJ2-3, with TRBD2 identical over 16 bases. With 5 bases clipped from V and 2 bases from J, the junction kept 4 bases outside the gene matches. This CDR3 has 17 amino acids. Germline CDR1 SSHAT, CDR2 FNYEAQ (reference sequence). Written as DNA, the CDR3 is TGTGCCAGCAGCCCCGGGACTAGCGGGGGGGCCACAGATACGCAGTATTTT. Its translation: CASSPGTSGGATDTQYF.

This sequence joins TRBV18 and TRBJ1-2; unclear D gene. The V and J ends lost 6 bases and 4 bases respectively, with 15 bases between them. CDR1 is KGHSH, CDR2 LQKENI, per germline. This CDR3 has 14 residues. The CDR3 loop is CASSHPDISYGYTF. The CDR3 DNA follows: TGTGCCAGCTCCCACCCCGACATTAGCTATGGCTACACCTTC.

The sample holds one count of this clone. This chain connects TRBV5-1 to TRBJ2-7; no firm D call. The CDR3 extends over 11 amino acids. The V gene's germline CDR1 is SGHRS and CDR2 YFSETQ. The germline V and J ends were trimmed by 3 bases and 6 bases, with 7 bases remaining between them. For the CDR3, the DNA is TGCGCCAGCAGCTCCGTCAGCGAGCAGTACTTC. Its protein is CASSSVSEQYF.

V is TRBV7-9 and J is TRBJ2-1; no clear D. The CDR3 extends over 16 amino acids. V lost 4 bases and J lost 0, with 13 bases in between. Germline-derived CDR1 and CDR2 are SEHNR and FQNEAQ (reference sequence). This CDR3 is CASSYLRVRSYNEQFF. CDR3 nucleotides: TGTGCCAGCAGCTACCTCCGGGTCCGCTCCTACAATGAGCAGTTCTTC.

This clone has a handful of counts. The gene calls are TRBV19 and TRBJ2-1, with D maybe TRBD1 (5 bases). CDR3 length: 12 residues. Deletions cut 3 bases from V and 9 bases from J, with 9 bases between. Germline V gene sequence: CDR1 LNHDA, CDR2 SQIVND (reference sequence). CDR3 sequence: CASSIQGGEQFF. DNA of the CDR3: TGTGCCAGTAGTATTCAGGGCGGTGAGCAGTTCTTC.

This clone was counted a few times. The chain joins TRBV5-1 to TRBJ2-1; 8 nucleotides line up with TRBD2. The CDR3 length is 15 residues. Trimming at V came to 6 bases and at J to 4 bases, leaving 9 bases not matched to a gene. Per the germline V gene, CDR1 is SGHRS and CDR2 is YFSETQ. CDR3 region: CASTQTSGQYNEQFF. DNA for the CDR3: TGCGCCAGCACCCAAACTAGCGGACAATACAATGAGCAGTTCTTC.

The chain links TRBV7-2 to TRBJ2-5, with 8 bases that match TRBD2. The V gene end was trimmed by 3 bases and the J gene end by 1 base; junction bases not matched to a gene: 7. The CDR3 covers 16 residues. Per the germline V gene, CDR1 is SGHTA and CDR2 is FQGNSA. The CDR3 here is CASSFWVSGIQETQYF. The CDR3 coding sequence is TGTGCCAGCAGCTTTTGGGTTAGCGGGATCCAAGAGACCCAGTACTTC.

CDR3 residues: CASSVESGDQPQHF. CDR3 DNA sequence: TGTGCCAGCAGTGTAGAGTCAGGGGATCAGCCCCAGCATTTT. This chain connects TRBV2 to TRBJ1-5; possibly TRBD1 for D (6 bases). This CDR3 is built from 14 residues. Per the germline V gene, CDR1 is SNHLY and CDR2 is FYNNEI. V was shortened by 4 bases and J by 5 bases, with 12 bases between the two germline ends.

V is TRBV19 and J is TRBJ1-1; TRBD1 matches at 9 bases. Germline lookup yields CDR1 LNHDA and CDR2 SQIVND (reference sequence). This CDR3 has 17 amino acids. The V gene end was trimmed by 6 bases and the J gene end by 4 bases; junction bases not matched to a gene: 15. CDR3 nucleotides: TGTGCCAGTAGGACCACACAGGGGGCGATTCGGGCCACTGAAGCTTTCTTT. As protein: CASRTTQGAIRATEAFF.

The chain combines TRBV7-9 with TRBJ2-7, with D perhaps matching TRBD2 (6 bases). The CDR3 sequence is 11 residues long. Trimming stripped 7 bases from V and 9 bases from J, with 13 bases between. Germline CDR1 reads SEHNR; CDR2 reads FQNEAQ (reference sequence). The CDR3 here is CASTGTEGQYF. The CDR3 DNA sequence: TGTGCCAGCACGGGGACTGAGGGGCAGTACTTC.

This chain connects TRBV9 to TRBJ2-1; weak D call: TRBD2 (6 bases). CDR1 and CDR2 (germline): SGDLS, YYNGEE. The CDR3 covers 17 residues. V lost 0 bases, J lost 2 bases, and 15 bases lay in between. CDR3 region: CASSVAIGGVTYNEQFF. The CDR3 DNA sequence: TGTGCCAGCAGCGTAGCTATAGGCGGGGTTACCTACAATGAGCAGTTCTTC.

The chain links TRBV5-1 to TRBJ2-5; 10 bases are shared with TRBD2. The CDR3 totals 18 residues. Per the germline V gene, CDR1 is SGHRS and CDR2 is YFSETQ. V trimming: 2 bases; J trimming: 5 bases; junction bases outside the gene matches: 15. DNA of the CDR3: TGCGCCAGCAGCTTCCGGCCCAAAGCGGGGGGGCCCGGGGAGACCCAGTACTTC. It yields the protein CASSFRPKAGGPGETQYF.

The chain recombines TRBV27 with TRBJ2-7; a weak D match, TRBD2 (6 bases). This CDR3 is 12 amino acids long. Germline V lookup: CDR1 MNHEY, CDR2 SMNVEV (reference sequence). The V and J ends lost 11 bases and 3 bases respectively, with 14 bases between them. DNA of the CDR3: TGTGCCGCCCGGGGGAAGAACTACGAGCAGTACTTC. It codes for CAARGKNYEQYF.

The CDR3 reads CASSSWGQEIETQYF. DNA for the CDR3: TGTGCCAGCAGCTCCTGGGGACAGGAGATAGAGACCCAGTACTTC. The chain has TRBV7-9 and TRBJ2-5; 8 positions agree with TRBD1. The V gene's germline CDR1 is SEHNR and CDR2 FQNEAQ (reference sequence). CDR3 length: 15 residues. V lost 4 bases and J lost 4; bases outside the gene matches: 8.